These 17 T cell receptor beta chains were sequenced from one sample in a study of OX40 agonist ivuxolimab in advanced cancers. Here immunoSEQ multiplex PCR was the method, and the copy in TCRdb shows in-frame clones only, minus some. Altogether approximately 80,000 clones are present, roughly 85% being singletons, with the ten largest covering approximately 0.57%. This specimen was CD4+ or CD8+ T cells sorted from blood, taken in a trial of the OX40 agonist ivuxolimab. The source of these receptors is an adult with an advanced solid tumor such as melanoma, head and neck, liver or kidney cancer.

This chain joins TRBV20-1 and TRBJ2-5, with D possibly TRBD1 on 6 matching bases. Germline assignment: CDR1 DFQATT and CDR2 SNEGSKA (reference sequence). The CDR3 spans 11 residues. The CDR3 protein is CSQRGFETQYF. The CDR3 DNA reads as TGCAGCCAGAGGGGGTTCGAGACCCAGTACTTC.

This clone is a singleton in its sample. The chain recombines TRBV7-9 with TRBJ1-1; D is ambiguous. V was shortened by 1 base and J by 4 bases, with 10 bases between the two germline ends. There are 14 residues in the CDR3. CDR1 and CDR2 from the germline V gene are SEHNR and FQNEAQ (reference sequence). The CDR3 protein is CASSLVGSSTEAFF. The CDR3 region has the DNA TGTGCCAGCAGCTTAGTTGGGAGTTCCACTGAAGCTTTCTTT.

The chain is built from TRBV18 and TRBJ1-1; D uncertain. The CDR3 spans 15 residues. Germline assignment: CDR1 KGHSH and CDR2 LQKENI. V lost 2 bases to trimming and J lost 4 bases, with 14 bases between them. The CDR3: CASSPSSVSGTEAFF. The CDR3 DNA reads TGTGCCAGCTCACCAAGCTCCGTGAGCGGCACTGAAGCTTTCTTT. Full variable domain (outside the CDR3, taken from reference TRBV18 and TRBJ1-1): NAGVMQNPRHLVRRRGQEARLRCSPMKGHSHVYWYRQLPEEGLKFMVYLQKENIIDESGMPKERFSAEFPKEGPSILRIQQVVRGDSAAYFCASSPSSVSGTEAFFGQGTRLTVV.

The chain is built from TRBV7-3 and TRBJ2-2, with 7 bases identical to TRBD1. The CDR3 runs 15 residues. CDR1 SGHTA and CDR2 FQGTGA come from the germline V gene. Trimming removed 4 bases from V and 4 bases from J; junction bases left unmatched: 6. In nucleotides, the CDR3 is TGTGCCAGCAGCTCGAGGGGGCCGGGCACCGGGGAGCTGTTTTTT. This translates into CASSSRGPGTGELFF.

The genes are TRBV6-5 and TRBJ1-2; possible D gene TRBD1, 6 bases. V was shortened by 3 bases and J by 5 bases, with 13 bases between the two germline ends. Germline CDR1 MNHEY, CDR2 SVGAGI. The CDR3 length is 14 residues. CDR3 residues: CASSYEQGVYGYTF. The CDR3 DNA reads TGTGCCAGCAGTTATGAACAGGGAGTTTATGGCTACACCTTC.

V and J are TRBV5-1 and TRBJ2-7, with a tentative D call TRBD1 (7 bases). The V gene lost 0 bases and the J gene lost 3 bases, with 25 bases spanning the gap. The CDR3 runs to 19 residues. The germline V gene encodes CDR1 SGHRS and CDR2 YFSETQ. DNA for the CDR3: TGCGCCAGCAGCTTGGACTTGTATGATGGATCAGGGGGGTACTACGAGCAGTACTTC. Encoded protein: CASSLDLYDGSGGYYEQYF.

The chain has TRBV7-8 and TRBJ1-1; D is unclear. V gave up 5 bases and J gave up 0 bases, with 10 bases separating them. This CDR3 comprises 14 residues. Per the germline V gene, CDR1 is SGHVS and CDR2 is FQNEAQ. Here the CDR3 reads CASSRPGMNTEAFF. CDR3 coding DNA: TGTGCCAGCAGCCGTCCGGGGATGAACACTGAAGCTTTCTTT.

The genes are TRBV7-3 and TRBJ2-1; D gene ambiguous. The germline gives CDR1 SGHTA, CDR2 FQGTGA. V was pared by 1 base and J by 9 bases, with 13 bases between. CDR3 length equals 14 residues. This CDR3 reads CASSLIGERSEQFF. CDR3 DNA sequence: TGTGCCAGCAGCTTAATCGGAGAGAGGAGTGAGCAGTTCTTC.

The sample holds many counts of this clone. This chain connects TRBV30 to TRBJ1-2; D is ambiguous. The CDR3 loop spans 11 amino acids. Germline V lookup: CDR1 GTSNPN, CDR2 SVGIG (reference sequence). Trimming stripped 3 bases from V and 7 bases from J, with 9 bases between. CDR3 region: CAWSLGSGYTF. The CDR3 DNA is TGTGCCTGGAGCTTAGGATCTGGCTACACCTTC.

The chain links TRBV10-3 to TRBJ2-5, with no clear D. Germline-derived CDR1 and CDR2 are ENHRY and SYGVKD. The CDR3 consists of 14 residues. The V end was cut by 3 bases, the J end by 2 bases, with 10 bases between. As DNA, the CDR3 is TGTGCCATCAGTGAAGGATCAGAACAAGAGACCCAGTACTTC. This codes for CAISEGSEQETQYF.

This clone was recorded once. V and J are TRBV27 and TRBJ1-2, with D uncertain. V shed 5 bases and J shed 7 bases, with 14 bases lying between them. Germline V gives CDR1 MNHEY, CDR2 SMNVEV (reference sequence). This CDR3 region has 13 residues. The CDR3 coding sequence is TGTGCCAGCAGTGACCCCGCCGGTTCTGGCTACACCTTC. This translates into CASSDPAGSGYTF.

The V call is TRBV7-6, the J call TRBJ1-1; maybe TRBD1 (5 bases). This CDR3 contains 14 residues. Germline V gene lookup returns CDR1 SGHVS and CDR2 FNYEAQ. V was clipped by 5 bases and J by 1 base, with 11 bases between them. CDR3 in DNA: TGTGCCAGCAGCCCCATGGGGGGGAACACTGAAGCTTTCTTT. It translates to CASSPMGGNTEAFF.

This clone was observed a few times. The rearrangement links TRBV6-5 to TRBJ2-2, with D uncertain. CDR1 is MNHEY and CDR2 is SVGAGI in the germline V gene. V lost 3 bases to trimming and J lost 1 base, with 9 bases between them. The CDR3 totals 15 residues. The CDR3 DNA reads TGTGCCAGCAGTTATGCACAGATGAACACCGGGGAGCTGTTTTTT. Its translation is CASSYAQMNTGELFF.

On this clone itself: Other DNA sequences in this sample translate to the same CDR3. The chain couples TRBV5-6 to TRBJ1-5, with D unclear. V dropped 1 base and J dropped 0 bases, with 5 bases sitting between them. CDR3 length: 14 amino acids. Germline V gene data show CDR1 as SGHDT and CDR2 as YYEEEE. CDR3 DNA sequence: TGTGCCAGCAGCTTGCAAGGTAGCAATCAGCCCCAGCATTTT. Its protein product is CASSLQGSNQPQHF.

The table lists this clone with a few counts. The gene calls are TRBV5-1 and TRBJ2-7, with a tentative D call TRBD2 (7 bases). This CDR3 is 19 amino acids long. The germline gives CDR1 SGHRS, CDR2 YFSETQ. Trimming pared 0 bases from V and 0 bases from J, leaving 22 bases between. CDR3 loop: CASSLATGGPRVSSYEQYF. DNA of the CDR3: TGCGCCAGCAGCTTGGCCACGGGGGGCCCCAGGGTCAGCTCCTACGAGCAGTACTTC.

The chain recombines TRBV7-2 with TRBJ1-2; D is uncertain. The germline V gene has CDR1 SGHTA and CDR2 FQGNSA. The CDR3 sequence is 13 residues long. V lost 5 bases and J lost 7, with 14 bases in between. Here the CDR3 reads CASSKDWDFGYTF. CDR3 nucleotides: TGTGCCAGCAGCAAAGACTGGGATTTTGGCTACACCTTC.

The chain couples TRBV2 to TRBJ1-1; D not certain. The CDR3 length is 15 residues. Trimming removed 1 base at V and 1 base at J, with 10 bases between. CDR1 SNHLY and CDR2 FYNNEI come from the germline V gene. CDR3 bases: TGTGCCAGCAGTGAAGGATCCCCCGGGAACACTGAAGCTTTCTTT. Translated: CASSEGSPGNTEAFF. Supplemented by reference TRBV2 and TRBJ1-1, the full variable domain reads EPEVTQTPSHQVTQMGQEVILRCVPISNHLYFYWYRQILGQKVEFLVSFYNNEISEKSEIFDDQFSVERPDGSNFTLKIRSTKLEDSAMYFCASSEGSPGNTEAFFGQGTRLTVV.